Below, 32 T cell receptor beta chains from the same sample are listed, as sequenced in a study of blood T cell repertoires in COVID-19. TCRdb keeps only in-frame clones here, not all; method: immunoSEQ multiplex PCR. The sample holds approximately 200,000 clones; 80% to 90% are singletons and the top ten take around 0.97%. What was sequenced was peripheral blood. The receptors originated from a man aged 35-49 years with acute or convalescent COVID-19.

This chain links TRBV7-2 with TRBJ1-6; D possibly corresponds to TRBD1 (5 bases). Germline lookup yields CDR1 SGHTA and CDR2 FQGNSA. The V end lost 4 bases, the J end lost 0 bases, and 19 bases lay between the germline ends. The CDR3 has 19 amino acids. DNA for the CDR3: TGTGCCAGCAGCTCGGGTCCAGGGCAGCGTAGCTCCTATAATTCACCCCTCCACTTT. Translated: CASSSGPGQRSSYNSPLHF. The complete variable domain, with remaining parts taken from reference TRBV7-2 and TRBJ1-6, reads GAGVSQSPSNKVTEKGKDVELRCDPISGHTALYWYRQSLGQGLEFLIYFQGNSAPDKSGLPSDRFSAERTGGSVSTLTIQRTQQEDSAVYLCASSSGPGQRSSYNSPLHFGNGTRLTVT.

The V and J genes are TRBV30 and TRBJ1-5; 8 bases are shared with TRBD1. V lost 1 base, J lost 6 bases, and 2 bases stayed unmatched. Germline CDR1 reads GTSNPN; CDR2 reads SVGIG (reference sequence). The CDR3 covers 13 residues. As DNA, the CDR3 is TGTGCCTGGAGTGCCGACAGGGGTCAGCCCCAGCATTTT. Translation: CAWSADRGQPQHF.

V is TRBV19 and J is TRBJ1-1; a possible D gene is TRBD1 (6 bases). The CDR3 length is 15 residues. Germline V CDR1 and CDR2: LNHDA, SQIVND (reference sequence). V was trimmed by 5 bases and J by 2 bases, leaving 15 bases between them. CDR3 DNA sequence: TGTGCCAGTAGTTCCCCAGACAGGTTAAACACTGAAGCTTTCTTT. Protein sequence: CASSSPDRLNTEAFF.

On this clone itself: The same CDR3 can be traced to other DNA sequences in this sample. This chain joins TRBV6-5 and TRBJ1-1; D perhaps matches TRBD1 (5 bases). Trimming pared 5 bases from V and 2 bases from J, leaving 6 bases between. The CDR3 is 12 amino acids. The germline V gene encodes CDR1 MNHEY and CDR2 SVGAGI. DNA for the CDR3: TGTGCCAGCAGTCGGACAAACACTGAAGCTTTCTTT. It specifies CASSRTNTEAFF.

The chain combines TRBV4-1 with TRBJ2-5; 9 nucleotides line up with TRBD2. The germline gives CDR1 MGHRA, CDR2 YSYEKL. The ends lost 4 bases at V and 4 bases at J; junction bases unmatched: 22. This CDR3 spans 20 amino acids. The CDR3 spells CASSRGLGGVAGARGETQYF. Written as DNA, the CDR3 is TGCGCCAGCAGCCGGGGCCTAGGTGGGGTAGCGGGGGCCCGGGGAGAGACCCAGTACTTC.

The CDR3: CASSLGGDYGYTF. CDR3 nucleotide sequence: TGTGCCAGCAGCTTAGGGGGGGACTATGGCTACACCTTC. V is TRBV11-2 and J is TRBJ1-2, with D tentatively TRBD1 (5 bases). Trimming cost V 1 base and J 3 bases, with 6 bases left between them. Germline V gene data show CDR1 as SGHAT and CDR2 as FQNNGV. The CDR3 loop spans 13 amino acids.

The chain couples TRBV10-3 to TRBJ1-2, with 9 positions matching TRBD1. This CDR3 has 14 residues. Per the germline V gene, CDR1 is ENHRY and CDR2 is SYGVKD. Unmatched junction bases numbered 8, after V lost 6 bases and J lost 6 bases. CDR3 nucleotides: TGTGCCATCAGCGACAGGGGGACAGAGAATGGCTACACCTTC. Translated, it gives CAISDRGTENGYTF.

The chain recombines TRBV10-2 with TRBJ1-1, with 9 bases matching TRBD1. The CDR3 has 16 residues. V lost 2 bases and J lost 0; bases outside the gene matches: 4. Per the germline V gene, CDR1 is WSHSY and CDR2 is SAAADI. The CDR3 nucleotides read TGCGCCAGCAGTGAGGTAGGGACAGGGATGAACACTGAAGCTTTCTTT. Translating gives CASSEVGTGMNTEAFF.

The rearrangement links TRBV27 to TRBJ1-3; 9 positions agree with TRBD1. Trimming cost V 4 bases and J 4 bases; bases outside gene matches: 8. Germline-derived CDR1 and CDR2 are MNHEY and SMNVEV (reference sequence). This CDR3 is built from 16 residues. CDR3 sequence: CASSYWTGDEGNTIYF. In DNA, the CDR3 is TGTGCCAGCAGTTACTGGACAGGGGACGAAGGAAACACCATATATTTT.

The chain carries TRBV19 and TRBJ1-5, with a tentative D call TRBD1 (6 bases). V lost 5 bases, J lost 1 base, and 18 bases lay in between. CDR3 length: 17 amino acids. Per the germline V gene, CDR1 is LNHDA and CDR2 is SQIVND (reference sequence). The CDR3 region has the DNA TGTGCCAGTAGTTCCGGGGAGGGGGATCGAAGCAATCAGCCCCAGCATTTT. This encodes CASSSGEGDRSNQPQHF.

V gene TRBV27 combines with J gene TRBJ1-2, with D perhaps TRBD1 (5 bases). The CDR3 runs 15 residues. The germline CDR1 and CDR2 sequences are MNHEY and SMNVEV (reference sequence). Trimming pared 3 bases from V and 5 bases from J, leaving 16 bases between. The CDR3 region has the DNA TGTGCCAGCAGTTTCGCGGGGGGGGAAGGGTATGGCTACACCTTC. As protein: CASSFAGGEGYGYTF.

The V and J genes are TRBV7-9 and TRBJ1-1; TRBD1 agrees at 11 bases. This CDR3 contains 15 residues. The V and J ends lost 5 bases and 3 bases, in that order; junction bases with no gene match: 5. Germline V gene data show CDR1 as SEHNR and CDR2 as FQNEAQ (reference sequence). The CDR3 sequence is CASSPWGQGDTEAFF. The CDR3 DNA reads TGTGCCAGCAGCCCGTGGGGACAGGGGGACACTGAAGCTTTCTTT. Full variable domain (outside the CDR3, taken from reference TRBV7-9 and TRBJ1-1): DTGVSQNPRHKITKRGQNVTFRCDPISEHNRLYWYRQTLGQGPEFLTYFQNEAQLEKSRLLSDRFSAERPKGSFSTLEIQRTEQGDSAMYLCASSPWGQGDTEAFFGQGTRLTVV.

The genes are TRBV27 and TRBJ2-3; TRBD2 aligns across 10 bases. This CDR3 has 16 amino acids. Germline lookup yields CDR1 MNHEY and CDR2 SMNVEV (reference sequence). Trimming removed 4 bases from V and 5 bases from J; junction bases left unmatched: 9. This CDR3 is CASSSSGGAGVDTQYF. The CDR3 nucleotides read TGTGCCAGCAGTTCGAGCGGGGGGGCTGGAGTAGATACGCAGTATTTT.

CDR3 coding DNA: TGCAGTGCTAGTTTTGGGGGCCGGGACCCTAATCAGCCCCAGCATTTT. This gives the protein CSASFGGRDPNQPQHF. The chain has TRBV20-1 and TRBJ1-5, with TRBD1 as a possible D gene (6 bases). From germline, CDR1 is DFQATT and CDR2 SNEGSKA (reference sequence). The CDR3 covers 16 residues. V was cut by 3 bases and J by 4 bases, with 19 bases left in between.

The V gene is TRBV4-1, the J gene TRBJ1-2; D not certain. Trimming shortened V by 0 bases and J by 0 bases, and 11 bases separated the two germline ends. The germline V gene has CDR1 MGHRA and CDR2 YSYEKL. CDR3 length: 16 amino acids. The CDR3 loop reads CASSQEHLPSNYGYTF. CDR3 DNA: TGCGCCAGCAGCCAAGAACACCTGCCATCTAACTATGGCTACACCTTC.

This chain links TRBV6-1 with TRBJ2-3, with 7 bases lining up with TRBD2. CDR1 is MNHNS and CDR2 is SASEGT in the germline V gene. This CDR3 region has 17 residues. The junction had 15 bases not matched to a gene; V was cut back by 7 bases and J by 2 bases. Here the CDR3 DNA reads TGTGCCAGCAACGAAGCGATGGGGGGGGTATACACAGATACGCAGTATTTT. Translation gives CASNEAMGGVYTDTQYF.

CDR3 protein: CASSDGQGTYTF. The CDR3 DNA reads TGTGCCAGCAGTGATGGACAGGGCACCTACACCTTC. This chain connects TRBV25-1 to TRBJ1-2, with 8 bases lining up with TRBD1. The ends lost 3 bases at V and 10 bases at J; junction bases unmatched: 4. This CDR3 has 12 amino acids. Germline V CDR1 and CDR2: MGHDK, SYGVNS.

This clone is a singleton in its sample. The chain is built from TRBV13 and TRBJ2-3, with TRBD2 matching 8 bases. The germline gives CDR1 PRHDT, CDR2 FYEKMQ (reference sequence). This CDR3 spans 13 amino acids. Losses at the gene ends were 5 bases for V and 5 bases for J; bases not matched to a gene: 3. Here the CDR3 DNA reads TGTGCCAGCAGCCGCCTAGCGGGAGATACGCAGTATTTT. It encodes CASSRLAGDTQYF.

This clone was detected a few times. CDR3 amino acids: CASSQRSPDRGRGTEAFF. The CDR3 DNA is TGTGCCAGCAGTCAACGCTCCCCAGACAGGGGAAGAGGAACTGAAGCTTTCTTT. This chain connects TRBV27 to TRBJ1-1, with 8 nucleotides matching TRBD1. CDR1 MNHEY and CDR2 SMNVEV come from the germline V gene (reference sequence). V lost 5 bases, J lost 5 bases, and 19 bases stayed unmatched. This CDR3 has 18 residues.

This chain links TRBV19 with TRBJ2-7; D not certain. This CDR3 has 13 amino acids. Germline V lookup: CDR1 LNHDA, CDR2 SQIVND (reference sequence). V lost 0 bases and J lost 5, with 8 bases in between. CDR3 residues: CASSIDHGNEQYF. The CDR3 coding sequence is TGTGCCAGTAGTATAGATCATGGCAACGAGCAGTACTTC.

The V and J genes are TRBV7-8 and TRBJ2-7; TRBD2 is a possible D gene (6 bases). There are 12 residues in the CDR3. Trimming left V 6 bases short and J 4 bases short, with 10 bases between. The V gene's germline CDR1 is SGHVS and CDR2 FQNEAQ. CDR3 sequence reads: CASSPRGYEQYF. The CDR3 DNA reads TGTGCCAGCAGTCCCCGGGGGTACGAGCAGTACTTC.

The chain employs TRBV11-2 and TRBJ2-3; D is possibly TRBD1 (5 bases). V was clipped by 0 bases and J by 3 bases, with 10 bases between them. The germline V gene has CDR1 SGHAT and CDR2 FQNNGV. The CDR3 is 15 amino acids. The CDR3 spells CASSLDGSGTDTQYF. CDR3 sequence (DNA): TGTGCCAGCAGCTTAGATGGGTCAGGGACAGATACGCAGTATTTT.

The chain uses TRBV1 and TRBJ1-1; the table's D call TRBD1 went unverified against the DNA. TRBV1 counts as a pseudogene. The length of the CDR3 is 15 residues. In DNA, the CDR3 is TGCACCAGCAGCCAGGATCACAGGCCGAACACTGAAGCTTTCTTT. It encodes CTSSQDHRPNTEAFF.

The J gene is TRBJ1-1, the V gene TRBV2; D ambiguous. Germline values: CDR1 SNHLY, CDR2 FYNNEI. CDR3 length: 14 residues. Trimming stripped 8 bases from V and 0 bases from J, with 13 bases between. CDR3 sequence: CASSAVTMNTEAFF. The CDR3, as DNA: TGTGCCAGCTCGGCGGTAACCATGAACACTGAAGCTTTCTTT.

The rearrangement joins TRBV4-2 to TRBJ1-1; unclear D gene. Germline V CDR1 and CDR2: LGHNA, YNFKEQ. This CDR3 contains 14 residues. V was trimmed by 0 bases and J by 4 bases, leaving 9 bases between them. The CDR3 DNA sequence: TGTGCCAGCAGCCAAGATATCACGGGCACTGAAGCTTTCTTT. This gives the protein CASSQDITGTEAFF.

The rearrangement uses TRBV6-5 and TRBJ2-7, with 11 bases identical to TRBD1. Looked up from germline, CDR1 is MNHEY and CDR2 is SVGAGI. V was clipped by 6 bases and J by 3 bases; unmatched bases: 4. This CDR3 has 14 residues. The CDR3 sequence: CASRRTGGHYEQYF. Here the CDR3 DNA reads TGTGCCAGCAGGCGGACAGGGGGCCACTACGAGCAGTACTTC.

The chain links TRBV15 to TRBJ2-5; 7 bases match TRBD1. Losses at the gene ends were 8 bases for V and 5 bases for J; bases not matched to a gene: 8. Germline assignment: CDR1 LNHNV and CDR2 YYDKDF (reference sequence). This CDR3 spans 13 amino acids. The CDR3 DNA sequence: TGTGCCACCGAGACAGGGATAAAGGAGACCCAGTACTTC. Translating it yields CATETGIKETQYF.

This chain joins TRBV19 and TRBJ1-4; D unresolved. Germline V CDR1 and CDR2: LNHDA, SQIVND (reference sequence). The V and J ends lost 8 bases and 1 base respectively, with 17 bases between them. There are 16 residues in the CDR3. CDR3 protein: CASRSYSRETNEKLFF. The CDR3 region has the DNA TGTGCCAGTCGATCTTATTCCCGGGAAACTAATGAAAAACTGTTTTTT.

The chain couples TRBV18 to TRBJ1-6; D is uncertain. The CDR3 covers 14 residues. In germline, CDR1 is KGHSH, CDR2 LQKENI. The V end lost 3 bases, the J end lost 6 bases, and 9 bases lay between the germline ends. CDR3 in amino acids: CASSPGGFNSPLHF. Written as DNA, the CDR3 is TGTGCCAGCTCACCCGGAGGTTTTAATTCACCCCTCCACTTT.

The chain is built from TRBV10-3 and TRBJ2-3; 8 positions match TRBD2. After removal of 0 bases from V and 3 bases from J, the junction contained 11 bases not matched to a gene. This CDR3 contains 18 residues. Germline values: CDR1 ENHRY, CDR2 SYGVKD. Here the CDR3 reads CAISESGSGGGLTDTQYF. For the CDR3, the DNA is TGTGCCATCAGTGAGTCGGGGAGCGGGGGCGGCTTAACAGATACGCAGTATTTT.

The chain recombines TRBV18 with TRBJ1-1; a weak D match, TRBD1 (5 bases). From germline, CDR1 is KGHSH and CDR2 LQKENI. The CDR3 covers 13 residues. V shed 6 bases and J shed 4 bases, with 12 bases lying between them. The CDR3 DNA reads as TGTGCCAGCTCGACGGGGAGGGGCACTGAAGCTTTCTTT. Its translation is CASSTGRGTEAFF.

The gene calls are TRBV24-1 and TRBJ1-4; maybe TRBD1 (6 bases). The CDR3 runs to 15 residues. Per germline, CDR1 KGHDR and CDR2 SFDVKD. V was trimmed by 3 bases and J by 7 bases, leaving 14 bases between them. CDR3 nucleotide sequence: TGTGCCACCAGTGATACGACAGGCCCCGGTGAAAAACTGTTTTTT. It codes for CATSDTTGPGEKLFF.